The 21 T cell receptor beta chains below come from one sample, sequenced in a study of blood T cell repertoires in COVID-19. The table came from immunoSEQ multiplex PCR; TCRdb's copy has only in-frame clones and leaves some out. The table shows about 480,000 clones, with roughly 89% occurring only once. What was sequenced was peripheral blood. Source of these receptors: a woman under 40 with acute or convalescent COVID-19.

The genes are TRBV6-6 and TRBJ1-6; TRBD1 is a possible D gene (5 bases). V was cut by 5 bases and J by 7 bases, with 21 bases left in between. Germline V gives CDR1 MNHNY, CDR2 SVGAGI (reference sequence). The CDR3 spans 17 residues. The CDR3 sequence is CASSLSPGLFRNSPLHF. The DNA of the CDR3 is TGTGCCAGCAGTCTATCCCCAGGGTTGTTTCGGAATTCACCCCTCCACTTT.

This chain joins TRBV4-1 and TRBJ1-2; the D gene is possibly TRBD1 (5 bases). V lost 0 bases to trimming and J lost 5 bases, with 16 bases between them. The CDR3 totals 16 residues. Looked up from germline, CDR1 is MGHRA and CDR2 is YSYEKL. The chain's CDR3 is CASSQEYGGMKYGYTF. CDR3 DNA: TGCGCCAGCAGCCAAGAATACGGGGGAATGAAGTATGGCTACACCTTC.

The rearrangement uses TRBV10-1 and TRBJ1-2; TRBD1 matches 7 bases. With V trimmed by 7 bases and J by 3 bases, 17 bases remained unmatched. The germline CDR1 and CDR2 sequences are WNHNN and SYGVQD (reference sequence). The CDR3 totals 17 residues. This chain's CDR3 is CASKRPGQKERHYGYTF. The CDR3 DNA sequence: TGCGCCAGCAAGAGGCCGGGACAGAAGGAACGGCACTATGGCTACACCTTC.

The rearrangement uses TRBV24-1 and TRBJ2-3; no firm D call. V was cut by 11 bases and J by 1 base, with 6 bases left in between. The CDR3 runs 11 residues. Germline CDR1 is KGHDR and CDR2 is SFDVKD. The CDR3 DNA is TGTGCCAGCGGCGGCACAGATACGCAGTATTTT. Protein sequence: CASGGTDTQYF.

The J gene is TRBJ2-1, the V gene TRBV3-1 (or the pseudogene TRBV3-2); D perhaps matches TRBD2 (5 bases). V was pared by 3 bases and J by 7 bases, with 10 bases between. CDR3 length equals 13 residues. Per germline, CDR1 LGHDT and CDR2 YNNKEL (reference sequence). CDR3: CASSHRLANEQFF. In DNA, the CDR3 is TGTGCCAGCAGCCACCGTTTAGCGAATGAGCAGTTCTTC.

The rearrangement links TRBV5-1 to TRBJ2-3; 7 nucleotides agree with TRBD1. From germline, CDR1 is SGHRS and CDR2 YFSETQ. The ends lost 3 bases at V and 3 bases at J; junction bases unmatched: 7. This CDR3 comprises 15 residues. CDR3 DNA: TGCGCCAGCAGCTCCGGACAGGTTGTGACAGATACGCAGTATTTT. Protein product: CASSSGQVVTDTQYF.

The chain links TRBV6-5 to TRBJ2-7, with D unclear. Trimming cost V 6 bases and J 4 bases, with 19 bases left between them. CDR1 and CDR2 (germline): MNHEY, SVGAGI. This CDR3 contains 15 residues. The CDR3 DNA reads TGTGCCAGCAGCATTGATCCCGAACCACATTACGAGCAGTACTTC. Protein product: CASSIDPEPHYEQYF.

The sample holds one count of this clone. V and J are TRBV28 and TRBJ1-2; 9 bases line up with TRBD1. The CDR3 extends over 13 amino acids. J lost 7 bases, V lost 5 bases, and 5 bases had no gene match. CDR1 and CDR2 from the germline V gene are MDHEN and SYDVKM. CDR3: CASSLRQGGGYTF. The CDR3 DNA reads as TGTGCCAGCAGTCTACGACAGGGGGGTGGCTACACCTTC.

This chain uses TRBV19 with TRBJ1-4; D gene ambiguous. V was cut by 4 bases and J by 4 bases, with 10 bases left in between. The germline CDR1 and CDR2 sequences are LNHDA and SQIVND (reference sequence). The CDR3 is made up of 14 amino acids. DNA of the CDR3: TGTGCCAGTAGTACTACAAGGAGTAATGAAAAACTGTTTTTT. Translation: CASSTTRSNEKLFF. Full variable domain (rest looked up from reference TRBV19 and TRBJ1-4): DGGITQSPKYLFRKEGQNVTLSCEQNLNHDAMYWYRQDPGQGLRLIYYSQIVNDFQKGDIAEGYSVSREKKESFPLTVTSAQKNPTAFYLCASSTTRSNEKLFFGSGTQLSVL.

The chain joins TRBV2 to TRBJ2-3; D may be TRBD2 (6 bases). The length of the CDR3 is 16 residues. Germline V gene data show CDR1 as SNHLY and CDR2 as FYNNEI. Between the trimmed V and J ends, which lost 3 bases and 7 bases, there was a span of 20 bases. As DNA, the CDR3 is TGTGCCAGCAGTGATGCCAGCGGGTCCCCCCCAAATACGCAGTATTTT. The encoded protein is CASSDASGSPPNTQYF.

The V call is TRBV5-1, the J call TRBJ2-7; 7 positions agree with TRBD1. This CDR3 spans 14 amino acids. Germline V gene lookup returns CDR1 SGHRS and CDR2 YFSETQ. The V segment lost 3 bases and the J segment 0 bases; nucleotides outside the gene matches: 3. CDR3 sequence reads: CASSWGQSSYEQYF. The CDR3 region has the DNA TGCGCCAGCAGCTGGGGACAGAGCTCCTACGAGCAGTACTTC.

Turning to this clone: The same CDR3 arises from other DNA sequences in this sample as well. V and J are TRBV20-1 and TRBJ2-3, with 7 bases aligning to TRBD1. The J segment lost 5 bases and the V segment lost 5 bases, leaving 1 base of the junction unmatched. Germline CDR1 is DFQATT and CDR2 is SNEGSKA (reference sequence). The CDR3 extends over 11 amino acids. The CDR3: CSAHRGDTQYF. The CDR3 DNA is TGCAGTGCTCACAGGGGAGATACGCAGTATTTT.

This chain uses TRBV5-1 with TRBJ2-7; the D gene is possibly TRBD1 (7 bases). The CDR3 contains 12 residues. V was pared by 6 bases and J by 7 bases, with 14 bases between. Germline V lookup: CDR1 SGHRS, CDR2 YFSETQ. CDR3 sequence: CASTHPGGEQYF. In DNA form, the CDR3 reads TGCGCCAGCACCCACCCAGGGGGGGAGCAGTACTTC.

CDR3 loop: CASSISGDQPQHF. The CDR3 region has the DNA TGTGCCAGTAGTATCTCGGGGGATCAGCCCCAGCATTTT. This chain joins TRBV19 and TRBJ1-5; D might be TRBD1 (5 bases). Trimming took off 3 bases at V and 5 bases at J, with 8 bases between the two ends. Looked up from germline, CDR1 is LNHDA and CDR2 is SQIVND (reference sequence). The CDR3 is 13 amino acids.

V usage is TRBV5-8 and J usage is TRBJ1-2; D gene ambiguous. Trimming cost V 2 bases and J 0 bases, with 8 bases left between them. CDR1 SGHTS and CDR2 YDEGEE come from the germline V gene. The CDR3 length is 14 residues. CDR3 residues: CASSFGPSNYGYTF. CDR3 DNA: TGTGCCAGCAGCTTTGGGCCGTCTAACTATGGCTACACCTTC.

The V and J genes are TRBV11-2 and TRBJ1-2, with 10 bases aligning to TRBD1. The V segment lost 1 base and the J segment 4 bases; nucleotides outside the gene matches: 3. The CDR3 contains 15 residues. Germline V gene data show CDR1 as SGHAT and CDR2 as FQNNGV. The CDR3 DNA follows: TGTGCCAGCAGCTTAGCCGGGACAGGGGCCTATGGCTACACCTTC. As protein: CASSLAGTGAYGYTF.

The CDR3 region is CASKAGFDEQFF. The CDR3 nucleotides are TGTGCCAGCAAGGCAGGGTTCGATGAGCAGTTCTTC. J is TRBJ2-1 and V is TRBV2; the D gene is possibly TRBD1 (5 bases). Trimming removed 7 bases at V and 8 bases at J, with 12 bases between. Germline V gives CDR1 SNHLY, CDR2 FYNNEI. This CDR3 region has 12 residues.

The chain carries TRBV10-3 and TRBJ1-2; D unresolved. CDR3 size: 15 residues. Germline assignment: CDR1 ENHRY and CDR2 SYGVKD. V gave up 4 bases and J gave up 8 bases, with 20 bases separating them. The CDR3 spells CAISVTTQSLGGYTF. The CDR3 nucleotides are TGTGCCATCAGTGTTACGACACAGAGCCTTGGAGGCTACACCTTC.

The chain carries TRBV12-3 or TRBV12-4 and TRBJ1-1; unclear D gene. Deletions cut 5 bases from V and 11 bases from J, with 18 bases between. The CDR3 runs to 13 residues. The CDR3 DNA follows: TGTGCCAGCAGTGATTACCCGCGTCGTTTGGCTTTCTTT. Translating it yields CASSDYPRRLAFF.

The V and J genes are TRBV5-1 and TRBJ1-1, with D perhaps matching TRBD1 (6 bases). V dropped 7 bases and J dropped 2 bases, with 18 bases sitting between them. This CDR3 is 15 amino acids long. Germline V CDR1 and CDR2: SGHRS, YFSETQ. The CDR3 DNA reads TGCGCCAGCCGGCGGGGGGCGGGCGGAAACACTGAAGCTTTCTTT. This sequence encodes CASRRGAGGNTEAFF.

V is TRBV2 and J is TRBJ2-1; 8 nucleotides line up with TRBD2. The CDR3 sequence is 16 residues long. V trimming: 8 bases; J trimming: 5 bases; junction bases outside the gene matches: 14. Per germline, CDR1 SNHLY and CDR2 FYNNEI. DNA of the CDR3: TGTGCCAGCGGCGAACCGGGGACTAGAGCAAACAATGAGCAGTTCTTC. The encoded protein is CASGEPGTRANNEQFF.